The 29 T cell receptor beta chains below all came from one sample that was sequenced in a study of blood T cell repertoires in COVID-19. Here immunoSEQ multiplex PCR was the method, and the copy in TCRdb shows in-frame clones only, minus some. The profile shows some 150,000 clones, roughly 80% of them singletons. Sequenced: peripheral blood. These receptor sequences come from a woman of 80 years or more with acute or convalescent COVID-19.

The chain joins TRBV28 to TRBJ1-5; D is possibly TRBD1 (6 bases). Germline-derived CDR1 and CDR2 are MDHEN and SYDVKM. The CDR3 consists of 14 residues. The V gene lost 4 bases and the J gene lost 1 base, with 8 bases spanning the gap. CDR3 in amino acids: CASSYTGSNQPQHF. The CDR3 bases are TGTGCCAGCAGTTACACAGGGAGCAATCAGCCCCAGCATTTT.

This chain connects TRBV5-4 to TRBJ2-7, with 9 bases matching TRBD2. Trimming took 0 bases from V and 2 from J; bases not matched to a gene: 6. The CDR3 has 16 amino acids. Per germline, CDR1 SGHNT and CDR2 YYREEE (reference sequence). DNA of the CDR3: TGTGCCAGCAGCTTGGGAGGAGCGGGGGGCCCCTACGAGCAGTACTTC. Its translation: CASSLGGAGGPYEQYF.

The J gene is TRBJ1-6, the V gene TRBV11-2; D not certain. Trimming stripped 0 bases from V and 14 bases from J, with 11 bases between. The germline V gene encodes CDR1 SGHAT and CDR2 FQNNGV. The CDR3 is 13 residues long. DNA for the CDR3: TGTGCCAGCAGCTTAGACCCCACGTACACCCTCCACTTT. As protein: CASSLDPTYTLHF.

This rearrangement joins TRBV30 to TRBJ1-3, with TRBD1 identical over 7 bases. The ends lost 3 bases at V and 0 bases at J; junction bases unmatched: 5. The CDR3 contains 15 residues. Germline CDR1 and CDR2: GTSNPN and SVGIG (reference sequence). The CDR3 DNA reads TGTGCCTGGAGGGACAGGAGGAGCTCTGGAAACACCATATATTTT. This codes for CAWRDRRSSGNTIYF.

CDR3 coding DNA: TGTGCCAGCAGCCAGGGCCGGATTTGGACTGAAGCTTTCTTT. As protein: CASSQGRIWTEAFF. V gene TRBV4-2 combines with J gene TRBJ1-1; D ambiguous. This CDR3 has 14 residues. CDR1 and CDR2 from the germline V gene are LGHNA and YNFKEQ. V shed 3 bases and J shed 5 bases, with 13 bases lying between them.

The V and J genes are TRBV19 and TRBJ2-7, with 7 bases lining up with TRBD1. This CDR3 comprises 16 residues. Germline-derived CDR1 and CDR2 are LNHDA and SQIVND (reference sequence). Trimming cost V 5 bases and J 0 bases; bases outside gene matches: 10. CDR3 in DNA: TGTGCCAGTAGTCCAACATCCGGGACAGTCTCCTACGAGCAGTACTTC. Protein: CASSPTSGTVSYEQYF.

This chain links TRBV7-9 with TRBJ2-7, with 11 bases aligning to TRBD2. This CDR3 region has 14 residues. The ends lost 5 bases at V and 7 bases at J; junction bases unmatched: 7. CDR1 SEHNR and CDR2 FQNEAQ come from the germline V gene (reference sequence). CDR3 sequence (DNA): TGTGCCAGCAGCAAGACTAGCGGGGCCTGGGAGCAGTACTTC. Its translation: CASSKTSGAWEQYF.

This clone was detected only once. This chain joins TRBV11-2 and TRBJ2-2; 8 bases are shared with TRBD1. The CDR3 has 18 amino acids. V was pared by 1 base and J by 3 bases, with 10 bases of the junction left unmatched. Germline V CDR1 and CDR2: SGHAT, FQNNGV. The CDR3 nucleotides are TGTGCCAGCAGCTTAGCCGGGCAGGGGGCGCGGTACACCGGGGAGCTGTTTTTT. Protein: CASSLAGQGARYTGELFF. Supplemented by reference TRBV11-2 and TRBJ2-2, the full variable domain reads EAGVAQSPRYKIIEKRQSVAFWCNPISGHATLYWYQQILGQGPKLLIQFQNNGVVDDSQLPKDRFSAERLKGVDSTLKIQPAKLEDSAVYLCASSLAGQGARYTGELFFGEGSRLTVL.

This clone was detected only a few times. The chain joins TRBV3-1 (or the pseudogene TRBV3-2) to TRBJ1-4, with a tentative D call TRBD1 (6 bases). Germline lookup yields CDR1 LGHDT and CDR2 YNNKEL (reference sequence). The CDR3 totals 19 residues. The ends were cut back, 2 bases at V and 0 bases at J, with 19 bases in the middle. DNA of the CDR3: TGTGCCAGCAGCCAACAACTGGCAGGGGAACTTGCAACTAATGAAAAACTGTTTTTT. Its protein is CASSQQLAGELATNEKLFF.

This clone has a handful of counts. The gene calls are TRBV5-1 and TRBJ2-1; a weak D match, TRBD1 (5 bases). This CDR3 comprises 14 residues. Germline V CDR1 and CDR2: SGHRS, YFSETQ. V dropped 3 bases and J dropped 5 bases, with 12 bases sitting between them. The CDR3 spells CASSSSYRNNEQFF. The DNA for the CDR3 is TGCGCCAGCAGCTCAAGTTACAGGAACAATGAGCAGTTCTTC.

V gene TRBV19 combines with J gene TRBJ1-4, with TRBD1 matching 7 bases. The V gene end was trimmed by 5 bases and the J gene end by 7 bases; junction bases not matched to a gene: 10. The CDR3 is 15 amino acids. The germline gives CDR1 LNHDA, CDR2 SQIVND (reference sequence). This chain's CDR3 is CASSDPGRGVEKLFF. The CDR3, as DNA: TGTGCCAGTAGTGATCCCGGCAGGGGGGTTGAAAAACTGTTTTTT. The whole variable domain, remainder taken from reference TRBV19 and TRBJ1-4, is DGGITQSPKYLFRKEGQNVTLSCEQNLNHDAMYWYRQDPGQGLRLIYYSQIVNDFQKGDIAEGYSVSREKKESFPLTVTSAQKNPTAFYLCASSDPGRGVEKLFFGSGTQLSVL.

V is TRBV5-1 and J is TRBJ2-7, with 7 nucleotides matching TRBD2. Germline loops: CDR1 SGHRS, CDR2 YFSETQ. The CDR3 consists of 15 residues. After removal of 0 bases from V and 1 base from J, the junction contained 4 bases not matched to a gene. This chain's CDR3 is CASSLGGSGSYEQYF. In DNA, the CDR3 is TGCGCCAGCAGCTTGGGCGGGAGTGGTTCCTACGAGCAGTACTTC.

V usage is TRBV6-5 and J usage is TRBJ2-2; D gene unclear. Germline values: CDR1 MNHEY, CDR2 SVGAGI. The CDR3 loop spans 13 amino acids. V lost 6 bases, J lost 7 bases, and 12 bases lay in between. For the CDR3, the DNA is TGTGCCAGCAGGAGGAAACCCGGCGGGGAGCTGTTTTTT. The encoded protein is CASRRKPGGELFF.

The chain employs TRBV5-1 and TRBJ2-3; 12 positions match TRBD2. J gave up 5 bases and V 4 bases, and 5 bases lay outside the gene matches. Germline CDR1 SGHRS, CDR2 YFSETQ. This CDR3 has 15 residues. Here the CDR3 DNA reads TGCGCCAGCAGCAAGGGACTAGCGGGTGGAGATACGCAGTATTTT. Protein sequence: CASSKGLAGGDTQYF.

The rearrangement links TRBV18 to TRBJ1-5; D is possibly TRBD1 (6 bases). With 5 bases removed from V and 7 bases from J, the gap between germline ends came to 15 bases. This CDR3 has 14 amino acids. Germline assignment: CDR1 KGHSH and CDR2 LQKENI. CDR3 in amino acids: CASSRGGSEQPQHF. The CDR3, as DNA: TGTGCCAGCTCAAGGGGGGGATCTGAGCAGCCCCAGCATTTT. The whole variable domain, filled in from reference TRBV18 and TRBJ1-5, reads NAGVMQNPRHLVRRRGQEARLRCSPMKGHSHVYWYRQLPEEGLKFMVYLQKENIIDESGMPKERFSAEFPKEGPSILRIQQVVRGDSAAYFCASSRGGSEQPQHFGDGTRLSIL.

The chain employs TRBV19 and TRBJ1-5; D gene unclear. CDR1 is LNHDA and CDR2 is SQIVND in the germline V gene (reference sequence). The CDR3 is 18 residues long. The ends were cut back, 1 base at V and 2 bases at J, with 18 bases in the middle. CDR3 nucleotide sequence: TGTGCCAGTAGTATAGGGACTGCTCGTCTTTGGGGCAATCAGCCCCAGCATTTT. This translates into CASSIGTARLWGNQPQHF.

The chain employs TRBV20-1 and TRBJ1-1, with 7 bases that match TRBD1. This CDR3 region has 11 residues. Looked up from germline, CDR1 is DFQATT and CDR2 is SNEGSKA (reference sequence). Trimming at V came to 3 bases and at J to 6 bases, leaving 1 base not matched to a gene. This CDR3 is CSARGTAEAFF. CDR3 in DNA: TGCAGTGCTAGGGGGACAGCTGAAGCTTTCTTT.

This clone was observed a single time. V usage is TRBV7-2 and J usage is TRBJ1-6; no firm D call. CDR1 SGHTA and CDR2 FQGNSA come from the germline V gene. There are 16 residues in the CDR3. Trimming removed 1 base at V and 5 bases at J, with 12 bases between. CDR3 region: CASSLGHSPNNSPLHF. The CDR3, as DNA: TGTGCCAGCAGCTTAGGTCACAGCCCGAATAATTCACCCCTCCACTTT. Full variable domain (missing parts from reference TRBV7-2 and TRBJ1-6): GAGVSQSPSNKVTEKGKDVELRCDPISGHTALYWYRQSLGQGLEFLIYFQGNSAPDKSGLPSDRFSAERTGGSVSTLTIQRTQQEDSAVYLCASSLGHSPNNSPLHFGNGTRLTVT.

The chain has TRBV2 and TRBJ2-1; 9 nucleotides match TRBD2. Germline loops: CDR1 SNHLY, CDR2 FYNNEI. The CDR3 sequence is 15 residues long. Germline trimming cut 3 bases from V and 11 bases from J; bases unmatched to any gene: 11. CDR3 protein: CASSESGSGRLQQFF. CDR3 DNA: TGTGCCAGCAGTGAGAGCGGTAGCGGGAGACTTCAGCAGTTCTTC.

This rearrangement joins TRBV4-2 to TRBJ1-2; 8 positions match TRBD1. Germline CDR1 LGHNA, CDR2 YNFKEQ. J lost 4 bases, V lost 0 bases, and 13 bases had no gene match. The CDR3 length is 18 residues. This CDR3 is CASSQDTKGQVLLYGYTF. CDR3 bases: TGTGCCAGCAGCCAAGATACGAAGGGACAGGTACTACTCTATGGCTACACCTTC.

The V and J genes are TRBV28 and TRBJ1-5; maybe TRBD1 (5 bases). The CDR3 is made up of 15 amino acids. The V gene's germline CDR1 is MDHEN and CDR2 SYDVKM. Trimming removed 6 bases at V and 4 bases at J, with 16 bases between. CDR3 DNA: TGTGCCAGCAGGCGGGGCAGAACGGGAAATCAGCCCCAGCATTTT. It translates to CASRRGRTGNQPQHF. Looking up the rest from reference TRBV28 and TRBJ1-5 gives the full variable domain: DVKVTQSSRYLVKRTGEKVFLECVQDMDHENMFWYRQDPGLGLRLIYFSYDVKMKEKGDIPEGYSVSREKKERFSLILESASTNQTSMYLCASRRGRTGNQPQHFGDGTRLSIL.

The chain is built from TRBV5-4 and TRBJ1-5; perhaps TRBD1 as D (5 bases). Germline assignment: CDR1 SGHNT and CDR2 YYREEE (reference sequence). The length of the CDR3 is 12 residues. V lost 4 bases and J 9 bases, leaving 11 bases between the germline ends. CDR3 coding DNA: TGTGCCAGCAGCGCCGATAGGGGGCCCCAGCATTTT. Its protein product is CASSADRGPQHF.

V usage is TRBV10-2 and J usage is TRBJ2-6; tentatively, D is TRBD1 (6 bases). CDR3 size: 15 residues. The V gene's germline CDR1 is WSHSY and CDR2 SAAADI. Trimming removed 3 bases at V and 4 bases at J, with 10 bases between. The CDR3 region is CASSDPGAGANVLTF. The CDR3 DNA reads TGCGCCAGCAGTGACCCAGGGGCAGGGGCCAACGTCCTGACTTTC.

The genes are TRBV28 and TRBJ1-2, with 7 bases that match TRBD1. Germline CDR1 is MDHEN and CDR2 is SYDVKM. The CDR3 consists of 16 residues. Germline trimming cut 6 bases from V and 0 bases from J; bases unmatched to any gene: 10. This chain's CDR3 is CASSETGTLANYGYTF. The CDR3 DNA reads TGTGCCAGCAGCGAGACAGGGACTTTAGCTAACTATGGCTACACCTTC.

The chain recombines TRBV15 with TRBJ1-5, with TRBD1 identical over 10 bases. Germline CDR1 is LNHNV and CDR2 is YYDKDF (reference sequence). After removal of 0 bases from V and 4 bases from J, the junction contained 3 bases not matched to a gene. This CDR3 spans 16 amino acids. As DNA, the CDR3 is TGTGCCACCAGCAGAGATCGGGACAGGGGTAATCAGCCCCAGCATTTT. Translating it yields CATSRDRDRGNQPQHF. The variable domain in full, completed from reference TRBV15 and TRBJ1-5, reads DAMVIQNPRYQVTQFGKPVTLSCSQTLNHNVMYWYQQKSSQAPKLLFHYYDKDFNNEADTPDNFQSRRPNTSFCFLDIRSPGLGDTAMYLCATSRDRDRGNQPQHFGDGTRLSIL.

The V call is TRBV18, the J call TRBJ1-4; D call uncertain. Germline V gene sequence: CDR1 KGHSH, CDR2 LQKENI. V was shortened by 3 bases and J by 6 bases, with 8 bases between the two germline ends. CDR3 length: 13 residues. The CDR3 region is CASSPSGDEKLFF. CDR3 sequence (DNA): TGTGCCAGCTCACCTTCGGGTGATGAAAAACTGTTTTTT.

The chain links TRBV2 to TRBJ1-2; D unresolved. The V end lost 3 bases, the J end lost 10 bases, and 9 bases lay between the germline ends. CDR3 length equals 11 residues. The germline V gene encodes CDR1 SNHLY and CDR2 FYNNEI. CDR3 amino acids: CASSEYRHYTF. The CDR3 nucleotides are TGTGCCAGCAGTGAGTACAGACACTACACCTTC.

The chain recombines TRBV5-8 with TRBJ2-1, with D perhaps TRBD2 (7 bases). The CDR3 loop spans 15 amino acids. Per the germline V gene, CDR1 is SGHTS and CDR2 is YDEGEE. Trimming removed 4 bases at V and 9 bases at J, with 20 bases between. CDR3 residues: CASSPSFRGGSEQFF. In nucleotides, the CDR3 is TGTGCCAGCAGCCCCTCGTTTAGGGGGGGCAGTGAGCAGTTCTTC.

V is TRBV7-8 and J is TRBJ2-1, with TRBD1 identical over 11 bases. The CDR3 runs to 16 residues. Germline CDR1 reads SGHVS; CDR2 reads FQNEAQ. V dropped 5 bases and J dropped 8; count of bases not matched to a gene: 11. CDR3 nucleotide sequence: TGTGCCAGCAGCCAGAGTGGGACAGGGGGACAATATGAGCAGTTCTTC. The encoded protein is CASSQSGTGGQYEQFF. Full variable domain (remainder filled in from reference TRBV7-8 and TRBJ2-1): GAGVSQSPRYKVAKRGQDVALRCDPISGHVSLFWYQQALGQGPEFLTYFQNEAQLDKSGLPSDRFFAERPEGSVSTLKIQRTQQEDSAVYLCASSQSGTGGQYEQFFGPGTRLTVL.